What follows are 27 T cell receptor beta chains derived from one specimen sequenced in a study of Graves' ophthalmopathy and Graves' hyperthyroidism. Transcripts of RNA were the source for amplifying TCR beta CDR3 regions. The first-round RT-PCR employed HTBI primers together with the Qiagen OneStep RT-PCR kit. A multiplex PCR was then performed as the second round. TCRdb called the multiplex PCR reads again in MiXCR, with one record for every CDR3 protein. In the table there are about 620,000 distinct CDR3 sequences, over 20% of which are singletons. The sequenced material came from peripheral blood. Receptors originate from a woman under 30 with stable Graves' hyperthyroidism. Some clones in this sample may be carry-over from other donors' samples.

This clonotype was seen many times. CDR3 DNA sequence: TGTGCCAGCACCAGCCTTCGGGAGACCCAGTACTTC. This translates into CASTSLRETQYF. The rearrangement links TRBV6-1 to TRBJ2-5; D ambiguous. This CDR3 is 12 amino acids long. V gave up 7 bases and J gave up 5 bases, with 11 bases separating them. The germline V gene encodes CDR1 MNHNS and CDR2 SASEGT.

This clonotype was seen ten or more times. The V call is TRBV19, the J call TRBJ1-6; TRBD1 is a possible D gene (6 bases). There are 17 residues in the CDR3. In germline, CDR1 is LNHDA, CDR2 SQIVND (reference sequence). Trimming cost V 7 bases and J 3 bases, with 19 bases left between them. The CDR3 region has the DNA TGTGCCAGTATGAGCCTCGGGACACCCAACTATAATTCACCCCTCCACTTT. It is translated as CASMSLGTPNYNSPLHF.

This clonotype was observed many times. The CDR3 DNA reads as TGTGCCAGCAGTTTAACGAAGGGGGGGAAAGCTTTCTTT. It encodes CASSLTKGGKAFF. The rearrangement joins TRBV28 to TRBJ1-1; TRBD1 might be the D (6 bases). Trimming left V 2 bases short and J 9 bases short, with 13 bases between. Germline lookup yields CDR1 MDHEN and CDR2 SYDVKM. The CDR3 runs 13 residues.

The chain uses TRBV30 and TRBJ2-2; the D call may be TRBD1 or TRBD2 (6 bases each). V was cut by 4 bases and J by 1 base, with 10 bases left in between. Germline-derived CDR1 and CDR2 are GTSNPN and SVGIG (reference sequence). There are 14 residues in the CDR3. CDR3 in amino acids: CAWTGDKNTGELFF. The CDR3 DNA reads TGTGCCTGGACGGGGGACAAGAACACCGGGGAGCTGTTTTTT.

Points on this clonotype: At one end, the junction sequence differs from germline, possibly due to a read error. The V gene is TRBV30, the J gene TRBJ1-2; 9 bases agree with TRBD1. The CDR3 covers 16 residues. Germline V CDR1 and CDR2: GTSNPN, SVGIG (reference sequence). In DNA form, the CDR3 reads TGTGCCTGGAGTAGACTCCCAGGGGACAGGGACTATGGCTACGCCTTC. It is translated as CAWSRLPGDRDYGYAF. Full variable domain (missing parts from reference TRBV30 and TRBJ1-2): SQTIHQWPATLVQPVGSPLSLECTVEGTSNPNLYWYRQAAGRGLQLLFYSVGIGQISSEVPQNLSASRPQDRQFILSSKKLLLSDSGFYLCAWSRLPGDRDYGYAFGSGTRLTVV.

The rearrangement uses TRBV11-2 and TRBJ2-7, with 9 bases fitting TRBD2. This CDR3 is built from 14 residues. Trimming took 5 bases from V and 9 from J; bases not matched to a gene: 11. The germline CDR1 and CDR2 sequences are SGHAT and FQNNGV. DNA for the CDR3: TGTGCCAGCAGCACCTTGCGGGAGGGGTCCGCGCAGTACTTC. Translated: CASSTLREGSAQYF.

This clonotype showed up many times. The rearrangement links TRBV10-2 to TRBJ2-5; no firm D call. This CDR3 spans 13 amino acids. Germline lookup yields CDR1 WSHSY and CDR2 SAAADI. V lost 6 bases, J lost 4 bases, and 12 bases lay in between. CDR3 DNA sequence: TGCGCCAGCAGCCGTGGGTACGGAGAGACCCAGTACTTC. As protein: CASSRGYGETQYF.

This clonotype has at least ten counts. The chain joins TRBV25-1 to TRBJ2-7; 11 bases line up with TRBD2. This CDR3 spans 15 amino acids. Trimming cost V 2 bases and J 5 bases; bases outside gene matches: 5. CDR1 and CDR2 (germline): MGHDK, SYGVNS. This CDR3 is CASSEAGLAENEQYF. CDR3 nucleotide sequence: TGTGCCAGCAGTGAAGCGGGACTAGCGGAGAACGAGCAGTACTTC.

This rearrangement joins TRBV7-2 to TRBJ2-2; unclear D gene. Germline-derived CDR1 and CDR2 are SGHTA and FQGNSA. The CDR3 length is 14 residues. V was clipped by 4 bases and J by 5 bases, with 11 bases between them. The CDR3 is CASSSAGWTGELFF. The DNA of the CDR3 is TGTGCCAGCAGCTCGGCTGGGTGGACCGGGGAGCTGTTTTTT. Full variable domain (outside the CDR3, taken from reference TRBV7-2 and TRBJ2-2): GAGVSQSPSNKVTEKGKDVELRCDPISGHTALYWYRQSLGQGLEFLIYFQGNSAPDKSGLPSDRFSAERTGGSVSTLTIQRTQQEDSAVYLCASSSAGWTGELFFGEGSRLTVL.

This chain connects TRBV11-2 to TRBJ2-2; D unclear. This CDR3 region has 15 residues. V lost 2 bases to trimming and J lost 1 base, with 8 bases between them. The germline V gene has CDR1 SGHAT and CDR2 FQNNGV. Here the CDR3 reads CASSLPSGNTGELFF. The DNA of the CDR3 is TGTGCCAGCAGCTTACCGTCCGGGAACACCGGGGAGCTGTTTTTT.

This chain joins TRBV3-1 and TRBJ2-5; D might be TRBD1 or TRBD2, each matching 5 bases. Germline-derived CDR1 and CDR2 are LGHDT and YNNKEL (reference sequence). The CDR3 consists of 18 residues. V dropped 0 bases and J dropped 3 bases, with 20 bases sitting between them. The CDR3 region has the DNA TGTGCCAGCAGCCAAGACATCGGTGGCCGGGACCTGGAAGAGACCCAGTACTTC. It codes for CASSQDIGGRDLEETQYF.

This clonotype was counted ten times or more. J is TRBJ1-2 and V is TRBV20-1; 7 nucleotides match TRBD1. The CDR3 extends over 15 amino acids. V gave up 4 bases and J gave up 1 base; unmatched junction bases: 9. Germline V CDR1 and CDR2: DFQATT, SNEGSKA (reference sequence). The CDR3 reads CSATPGQLINYGYTF. The CDR3 DNA follows: TGCAGTGCTACGCCGGGACAGCTTATTAACTATGGCTACACCTTC.

The chain couples TRBV6-1 to TRBJ1-2; D ambiguous. With 6 bases removed from V and 3 bases from J, the gap between germline ends came to 8 bases. This CDR3 is built from 12 residues. Germline CDR1 and CDR2: MNHNS and SASEGT. In DNA, the CDR3 is TGTGCCAGCAGACCGGGCCACTATGGCTACACCTTC. Amino acid sequence: CASRPGHYGYTF.

The V call is TRBV9, the J call TRBJ1-3; D call uncertain. The CDR3 contains 16 residues. CDR1 is SGDLS, CDR2 YYNGEE, per germline. V dropped 2 bases and J dropped 0 bases, with 12 bases sitting between them. CDR3: CASSVLGRRSGNTIYF. CDR3 in DNA: TGTGCCAGCAGCGTTTTAGGCCGACGCTCTGGAAACACCATATATTTT.

This clonotype was counted a few times. The chain combines TRBV14 with TRBJ1-6, with D unresolved. Germline loops: CDR1 SGHDN, CDR2 FVKESK. The CDR3 covers 14 residues. The V end was cut by 0 bases, the J end by 9 bases, with 9 bases between. CDR3 region: CASSQEVEGSPLHF. The CDR3 DNA follows: TGTGCCAGCAGCCAAGAGGTAGAGGGTTCACCCCTCCACTTT.

This clonotype was seen ten or more times. The chain recombines TRBV28 with TRBJ2-5; a possible D gene is TRBD2 (7 bases). Germline V gene lookup returns CDR1 MDHEN and CDR2 SYDVKM. V was trimmed by 6 bases and J by 4 bases, leaving 15 bases between them. The CDR3 has 14 residues. The CDR3 DNA reads as TGTGCCAGCAGCCTACTAAGGGGGGGAGAGACCCAGTACTTC. This encodes CASSLLRGGETQYF.

This clonotype was observed many times. The chain is built from TRBV12-5 and TRBJ1-3; tentative D call: TRBD1 (5 bases). Per the germline V gene, CDR1 is LGHNT and CDR2 is FRNRAP. V lost 1 base and J lost 3, with 7 bases in between. The CDR3 spans 14 residues. CDR3: CASGLGGLGNTIYF. Written as DNA, the CDR3 is TGTGCTAGTGGTTTGGGGGGCCTTGGAAACACCATATATTTT.

On this clonotype itself: A much bigger clone sits one base away, suggesting this may be a read error. The CDR3 does not end in the conserved phenylalanine or tryptophan, so this is likely a read error. The chain links TRBV27 to TRBJ1-5; possibly TRBD1 for D (6 bases). The CDR3 sequence is 13 residues long. The V gene's germline CDR1 is MNHEY and CDR2 SMNVEV (reference sequence). V shed 0 bases and J shed 7 bases, with 7 bases lying between them. CDR3 bases: TGTGCCAGCAGTTTATCGGGGGGCCAGCCCCAGCATTAT. It yields the protein CASSLSGGQPQHY.

This chain uses TRBV20-1 with TRBJ1-5; a possible D gene is TRBD1 (5 bases). Germline-derived CDR1 and CDR2 are DFQATT and SNEGSKA (reference sequence). CDR3 length: 13 amino acids. V was trimmed by 1 base and J by 6 bases, leaving 10 bases between them. The CDR3 protein is CSARGRAPQPQHF. The CDR3 coding sequence is TGCAGTGCTAGAGGCAGGGCGCCTCAGCCCCAGCATTTT.

At least ten counts were recorded for this clonotype. The CDR3 region is CASRPGAGTYEQYF. CDR3 DNA sequence: TGCGCCAGCAGGCCGGGGGCGGGCACCTACGAGCAGTACTTC. The chain employs TRBV5-1 and TRBJ2-7; D may correspond to TRBD1 or TRBD2 (6 bases each). The germline V gene has CDR1 SGHRS and CDR2 YFSETQ. The CDR3 is 14 amino acids. V lost 5 bases to trimming and J lost 2 bases, with 14 bases between them.

The table lists this clonotype with many counts. V is TRBV25-1 and J is TRBJ1-3; a possible D gene is TRBD1 (5 bases). V was trimmed by 5 bases and J by 4 bases, leaving 12 bases between them. CDR3 length: 14 residues. Germline CDR1 is MGHDK and CDR2 is SYGVNS. CDR3 sequence (DNA): TGTGCCAGCAGTAGTCGGACAAAAGGAAACACCATATATTTT. Translation: CASSSRTKGNTIYF.

This clonotype was seen only once. The junction departs from germline at one end; a sequencing error may be responsible. The rearrangement links TRBV7-7 to TRBJ2-5, with no clear D. Per the germline V gene, CDR1 is SSHAT and CDR2 is FNYEAQ (reference sequence). This CDR3 is 15 amino acids long. As DNA, the CDR3 is TGTGCTAGCAGCTCAGTGGGCCCTCCGCGGGAGACCCAGTACTTC. This translates into CASSSVGPPRETQYF. The whole variable domain, filled in from reference TRBV7-7 and TRBJ2-5, reads GAGVSQSPRYKVTKRGQDVTLRCDPISSHATLYWYQQALGQGPEFLTYFNYEAQPDKSGLPSDRFSAERPEGSISTLTIQRTEQRDSAMYRCASSSVGPPRETQYFGPGTRLLVL.

In this sample, this clonotype turned up many times. This chain connects TRBV20-1 to TRBJ2-5; 7 bases match TRBD2. CDR1 is DFQATT and CDR2 is SNEGSKA in the germline V gene (reference sequence). The junction had 12 bases not matched to a gene; V was cut back by 7 bases and J by 4 bases. The CDR3 extends over 14 amino acids. Written as DNA, the CDR3 is TGCAGTGGGCAGGGACTAAGGGCTGGAGAGACCCAGTACTTC. Protein: CSGQGLRAGETQYF.

This clonotype was observed at least ten times. This CDR3 is missing its conserved last phenylalanine or tryptophan, likely due to a read error. V gene TRBV12-3 or TRBV12-4 combines with J gene TRBJ1-2; unclear D gene. Trimming cost V 6 bases and J 2 bases, with 10 bases left between them. The CDR3 is 13 residues long. This CDR3 reads CASRPDGNYGYTL. Written as DNA, the CDR3 is TGTGCCAGCAGACCGGACGGAAACTATGGCTACACCCTC.

In this sample, this clonotype turned up many times. The genes are TRBV6-5 and TRBJ1-5; TRBD1 matches at 7 bases. In germline, CDR1 is MNHEY, CDR2 SVGAGI. J was trimmed by 1 base and V by 2 bases; bases with no gene match: 2. This CDR3 has 15 amino acids. The CDR3 is CASSYQDRSNQPQHF. CDR3 bases: TGTGCCAGCAGTTACCAGGACAGGAGCAATCAGCCCCAGCATTTT.

This sequence joins TRBV29-1 and TRBJ2-2; 8 positions agree with TRBD1. The V segment lost 7 bases and the J segment 4 bases; nucleotides outside the gene matches: 8. CDR1 SQVTM and CDR2 ANQGSEA come from the germline V gene. This CDR3 spans 14 amino acids. The CDR3 bases are TGCAGCGCTACGGACAGGGCGGGCACCGGGGAGCTGTTTTTT. Its translation is CSATDRAGTGELFF.

This clonotype has more than one count but fewer than ten. This rearrangement joins TRBV4-1 to TRBJ1-1, with D uncertain. The CDR3 covers 15 residues. CDR1 is MGHRA and CDR2 is YSYEKL in the germline V gene. The V and J ends lost 3 bases and 6 bases respectively, with 17 bases between them. The CDR3, as DNA: TGCGCCAGCAGCCAGCTGAGCTTCGAGTCGGCTGAAGCTTTCTTT. Amino acids: CASSQLSFESAEAFF.